A selection of T cell receptor beta chains follows, all from one sample in a study of OX40 agonist ivuxolimab in advanced cancers. TCRdb's table, derived via immunoSEQ multiplex PCR, lists solely in-frame clones and lacks some. The sample has fewer than 85,000 clones, around 78% seen once. The sample here was CD4+ or CD8+ T cells sorted from blood, taken in a trial of the OX40 agonist ivuxolimab. These receptors all come from an adult with an advanced solid tumor such as melanoma, head and neck, liver or kidney cancer. The CDR3 runs from the conserved cysteine through the conserved F or W. D genes are given only for firm matches. Clone sizes are given selectively: once, few, many, or a class where the clone is expanded.

v_gene	d_gene	j_gene	abundance	CDR3aa	CDR3nt
TRBV5-1	NA	TRBJ2-3	once	CASSLDQGTDTQYF	TGCGCCAGCAGCTTGGATCAGGGCACAGATACGCAGTATTTT
TRBV7-5	NA	TRBJ2-3	NA	CASSSRDYTDTQYF	TGTGCCAGCAGCTCCCGGGACTACACAGATACGCAGTATTTT
TRBV27	NA	TRBJ2-7	NA	CASGSPGRSYEQYF	TGTGCCAGCGGCTCCCCCGGGCGCTCCTACGAGCAGTACTTC
TRBV6-1	TRBD1	TRBJ1-5	NA	CASSTGVWNQPQHF	TGTGCCAGTTCGACAGGGGTATGGAATCAGCCCCAGCATTTT
TRBV7-9	TRBD1	TRBJ1-2	NA	CASSPPSGDRLYGYTF	TGTGCCAGCAGCCCCCCATCCGGGGACAGGCTCTATGGCTACACCTTC
TRBV18	NA	TRBJ2-4	once	CASSLDVGPQDIQYF	TGTGCCAGCTCACTAGACGTTGGACCTCAAGACATTCAGTACTTC
TRBV19	NA	TRBJ2-5	few	CASTPRTADQETQYF	TGTGCCAGTACCCCGCGCACGGCAGATCAAGAGACCCAGTACTTC
TRBV6-1	NA	TRBJ1-1	NA	CASSEDWGMNTEAFF	TGTGCCAGCAGTGAAGATTGGGGTATGAACACTGAAGCTTTCTTT
TRBV19	NA	TRBJ1-2	few	CASSIRAYFGYTF	TGTGCCAGTAGTATTCGGGCATATTTTGGCTACACCTTC
TRBV11-2	TRBD2	TRBJ2-2	NA	CASSLGSGSRTGELFF	TGTGCCAGCAGCTTAGGTAGCGGGAGCAGGACCGGGGAGCTGTTTTTT